This T cell receptor beta chain is from a study of early T cells in non-severe SARS-CoV-2 infection. Study-level background: Sequencing of bulk RNA from unsorted whole blood was done, without chain pairing.

Researchers attached unique molecular identifiers to individual cDNA molecules. TCRdb recomputed calls from the 5' RACE reads with MiXCR, one row per CDR3 protein. The table lists tens of thousands of distinct CDR3 sequences, 6% to 7% of them singletons. This clonotype was recorded a few times. Its antigen is not identified. The CDR3 loop spans 14 amino acids. V lost 6 bases to trimming and J lost 2 bases, with 13 bases between them. Germline values: CDR1 MNHNS, CDR2 SASEGT. General observations from the study: Lookups in VDJdb leaned toward anti-spike CD8 responses and missed private and CD4 specificities.

The sequenced sample consisted of whole blood. The sequence derives from an adult who was a healthcare worker with PCR-confirmed SARS-CoV-2 infection or an uninfected control (not recorded which). The chain combines TRBV6-1 with TRBJ1-1, with D possibly being TRBD1 (5 bases). The CDR3 is CASRSPWGNTEAFF. The CDR3 coding sequence is TGTGCCAGCAGATCCCCTTGGGGCAACACTGAAGCTTTCTTT.